These 7 T cell receptor beta chains were sequenced from one sample in a study of T-cell memory formation after mild COVID-19. In TCRdb, the 5' RACE reads were re-called with MiXCR into one record per CDR3 protein. The sample gives hundreds of thousands of distinct CDR3 sequences, 15% of which show up once; about 20% is in the top ten. The sample taken for sequencing was PBMCs or a T cell subset sorted from them (not recorded which). Receptor source: a man aged 18 to 30 who had mild COVID-19 (a few samples of this study predate the infection). Cell type and time point are not known.

The V and J genes are TRBV2 and TRBJ2-1; maybe TRBD2 (6 bases). The CDR3 has 14 residues. The germline V gene has CDR1 SNHLY and CDR2 FYNNEI. V gave up 2 bases and J gave up 4 bases, with 9 bases separating them. The CDR3 DNA follows: TGTGCCAGCAGTGAAATGGGACTTTACAATGAGCAGTTCTTC. Translation: CASSEMGLYNEQFF.

This clonotype turned up a few times. The V and J genes are TRBV27 and TRBJ2-7; 7 bases fit TRBD1. V lost 5 bases and J lost 4; bases outside the gene matches: 8. Germline values: CDR1 MNHEY, CDR2 SMNVEV (reference sequence). The CDR3 is 14 amino acids. The CDR3 nucleotides are TGTGCCAGCAGTCGAAGCGGACAGGTATACGAGCAGTACTTC. It translates to CASSRSGQVYEQYF.

This clonotype was counted a few times. The gene calls are TRBV11-3 and TRBJ2-3, with D hard to call. V was pared by 8 bases and J by 5 bases, with 20 bases between. The CDR3 extends over 15 amino acids. Germline values: CDR1 SGHNT, CDR2 YENEEA. Here the CDR3 reads CASQKGPTAVDTQYF. The CDR3 nucleotides are TGTGCCAGCCAGAAAGGGCCAACCGCGGTAGATACGCAGTATTTT.

J is TRBJ2-3 and V is TRBV3-1; D is undetermined. V gave up 5 bases and J gave up 4 bases, with 16 bases separating them. CDR3 length equals 15 residues. Germline values: CDR1 LGHDT, CDR2 YNNKEL (reference sequence). DNA of the CDR3: TGTGCCAGCAGCTTAACTGCGTCCGGATCAGATACGCAGTATTTT. It specifies CASSLTASGSDTQYF.

This clonotype came up a few times. The rearrangement uses TRBV6-5 and TRBJ2-5, with 7 bases fitting TRBD2. This CDR3 is built from 16 residues. J was trimmed by 9 bases and V by 0 bases; bases with no gene match: 13. Per germline, CDR1 MNHEY and CDR2 SVGAGI. This CDR3 reads CASSYSSSSGTGAQYF. The CDR3 nucleotides are TGTGCCAGCAGTTACTCGTCCTCTAGCGGTACTGGGGCCCAGTACTTC.

This clonotype occurred many times. This chain links TRBV7-9 with TRBJ2-5; 7 bases agree with TRBD2. J was trimmed by 2 bases and V by 2 bases; bases with no gene match: 5. This CDR3 region has 15 residues. Germline V gives CDR1 SEHNR, CDR2 FQNEAQ (reference sequence). As DNA, the CDR3 is TGTGCCAGCAGCTTACAGCGGGGTTGGCAAGAGACCCAGTACTTC. Translation: CASSLQRGWQETQYF.

The CDR3 loop is CASSQDSLSYEQYV. The CDR3 region has the DNA TGTGCCAGCAGCCAAGATTCGCTCTCCTACGAGCAGTACGTC. V gene TRBV14 combines with J gene TRBJ2-7, with no clear D. Per the germline V gene, CDR1 is SGHDN and CDR2 is FVKESK. There are 14 residues in the CDR3. Trimming removed 0 bases at V and 0 bases at J, with 6 bases between.